This T cell receptor beta chain was captured in a study of blood T cell repertoires in COVID-19 (TCRdb year 2020). Context from the whole study: Collaborator samples came from the United States, Italy and Spain and covered acute and convalescent phases of COVID-19. The dataset comprised deeply sampled blood TCRbeta repertoires from subjects exposed to, actively infected with, or recovered from COVID-19. The samples were drawn from the first 160 participants of the ongoing ImmuneRACE study and from 1,200 or so subjects provided by 6 global collaborators. A de-identified subject ID, COVID-19 status, age in years and sex were almost always included in the sample metadata. A freely available public database, intended as a resource for researchers studying the immune response to SARS-CoV-2, is where the repertoires were released. Where available, HLA class I and class II types were obtained from metadata supplied by the sample provider rather than from assay-based typing. The material from the prospective study consisted of cDNA or gDNA derived from T cells, B-cell-depleted T cells, or PBMCs.

Only a few counts were recorded for this clone. The specificity of this receptor is unknown. Qualities for individual bases were not recorded, and no much larger clone is one base off. Each collaborating institution followed its own protocols to collect whole blood in K2EDTA tubes. For TCRbeta analysis, collaborator samples were shipped as frozen whole blood, as isolated PBMCs, or as DNA extracted from either sample type. The study at large found these results: The amount of clinical and demographic metadata varied by source and participant and was provided uncurated.

TCRbeta CDR3 regions were amplified from genomic DNA by means of the immunoSEQ Assay, a bias-controlled multiplex PCR. The source study handled its data this way. Within the assay, amplification of reference gene primers was used to estimate how many nucleated cells each sample contained. Sequence reads were collapsed and filtered to measure the absolute abundance of every unique TCRbeta CDR3 rearrangement. Productive Simpson clonality was computed per sample as the square root of Simpson's diversity index over productive rearrangements. The source is immuneACCESS, and TCRdb retained only in-frame sequences with V and J called. Part of the clones is not carried over; for the studies checked, unresolved V genes explain less than half of this, and the remainder is unexplained. That table is the source of V, J and clone size, and D and trimming were worked out from the DNA. Recorded for this sample are roughly 100,000 clones; roughly 79% of them occurred a single time. The ten largest make up around 10% of the sample.

The CDR3, cysteine through phenylalanine, is 16 amino acids long. Only the CDR3 part of the read is kept: 48 bases, read in frame from the first base. The CDR1 and CDR2 encoded by the germline V gene are MNHEY and SVGAGI. V is clipped by 0 bases and J by 3 bases, and the sequence between their germline boundaries is 15 bases long. The source of this sequence is a woman in her 70s with acute or convalescent COVID-19. The sequence links TRBV6-5 to TRBJ2-7; the D region possibly corresponds to TRBD1 (8 bases align). The specimen sequenced was peripheral blood. The nucleotide sequence is given as TGTGCCAGCAGTTACTCCCGACAGGGGACTAACTACGAGCAGTACTTC. This gives the protein CASSYSRQGTNYEQYF.